The 9 T cell receptor beta chains presented below share a single source sample, sequenced in a study of blood T cells in healthy people across ages. A second 7 to 11 cycle PCR used barcoded and J-beta primers. TCRdb reprocessed the 5' RACE reads with MiXCR, giving one entry per CDR3 protein. This table has fewer than 900,000 distinct CDR3 sequences, more than 40% appearing once. Input material: blood. These receptors were taken from a woman aged 55-69 years in good health.

This clonotype showed up just a few times. The gene calls are TRBV4-2 and TRBJ1-2; 8 bases agree with TRBD1. Germline lookup yields CDR1 LGHNA and CDR2 YNFKEQ. Trimming at V came to 0 bases and at J to 8 bases, leaving 8 bases not matched to a gene. This CDR3 has 15 amino acids. The CDR3 DNA reads as TGTGCCAGCAGCCAAGACCGGACAGGGATAGACGGCTACACCTTC. The encoded protein is CASSQDRTGIDGYTF.

The rearrangement joins TRBV14 to TRBJ2-3; 9 bases map to TRBD2. Trimming at V came to 3 bases and at J to 6 bases, leaving 10 bases not matched to a gene. There are 16 residues in the CDR3. Per the germline V gene, CDR1 is SGHDN and CDR2 is FVKESK. The CDR3 loop reads CASSQGLAPGADTQYF. DNA for the CDR3: TGTGCCAGCAGCCAGGGACTAGCCCCGGGGGCGGATACGCAGTATTTT.

This clonotype has more than one count but fewer than ten. The chain recombines TRBV5-1 with TRBJ2-1, with 8 bases aligning to TRBD2. This CDR3 has 17 amino acids. Germline values: CDR1 SGHRS, CDR2 YFSETQ. The ends lost 2 bases at V and 8 bases at J; junction bases unmatched: 15. CDR3 amino acids: CASSFDSGSLAGYEQFF. DNA of the CDR3: TGCGCCAGCAGCTTCGATTCAGGGTCGCTAGCGGGCTATGAGCAGTTCTTC. The entire variable domain, with the rest obtained from reference TRBV5-1 and TRBJ2-1, is as follows: KAGVTQTPRYLIKTRGQQVTLSCSPISGHRSVSWYQQTPGQGLQFLFEYFSETQRNKGNFPGRFSGRQFSNSRSEMNVSTLELGDSALYLCASSFDSGSLAGYEQFFGPGTRLTVL.

The table lists this clonotype with a few counts. V and J are TRBV5-1 and TRBJ2-5; 13 nucleotides match TRBD2. Per the germline V gene, CDR1 is SGHRS and CDR2 is YFSETQ. The CDR3 has 16 residues. The J segment lost 5 bases and the V segment lost 4 bases, leaving 8 bases of the junction unmatched. The CDR3 DNA reads as TGCGCCAGCAGCCTTAGGACTAGCGGGAGTTTGGAGACCCAGTACTTC. Its translation is CASSLRTSGSLETQYF. The full variable domain, its missing parts supplied by reference TRBV5-1 and TRBJ2-5, is KAGVTQTPRYLIKTRGQQVTLSCSPISGHRSVSWYQQTPGQGLQFLFEYFSETQRNKGNFPGRFSGRQFSNSRSEMNVSTLELGDSALYLCASSLRTSGSLETQYFGPGTRLLVL.

V is TRBV7-2 and J is TRBJ2-5; 10 positions match TRBD2. The V gene's germline CDR1 is SGHTA and CDR2 FQGNSA. The CDR3 contains 19 residues. V lost 0 bases and J lost 1; bases outside the gene matches: 11. The CDR3 protein is CASSLAASGSGGIQETQYF. CDR3 coding DNA: TGTGCCAGCAGCTTAGCGGCTAGCGGGAGTGGGGGAATCCAAGAGACCCAGTACTTC.

This clonotype was detected a few times. The V and J genes are TRBV25-1 and TRBJ2-3, with 7 bases lining up with TRBD1. V dropped 8 bases and J dropped 2; count of bases not matched to a gene: 7. This CDR3 region has 14 residues. The germline gives CDR1 MGHDK, CDR2 SYGVNS. DNA for the CDR3: TGTGCCAGCCAAAGGGGGCTGAACACAGATACGCAGTATTTT. As protein: CASQRGLNTDTQYF.

This clonotype was seen ten or more times. V gene TRBV28 combines with J gene TRBJ2-7, with a tentative D call TRBD2 (5 bases). Germline V gene data show CDR1 as MDHEN and CDR2 as SYDVKM. V lost 5 bases, J lost 2 bases, and 13 bases lay in between. The CDR3 runs 14 residues. DNA of the CDR3: TGTGCCAGCAGTGATACTAGTACACCCTACGAGCAGTACTTC. Amino acid sequence: CASSDTSTPYEQYF. The full variable domain, completed using reference TRBV28 and TRBJ2-7, is DVKVTQSSRYLVKRTGEKVFLECVQDMDHENMFWYRQDPGLGLRLIYFSYDVKMKEKGDIPEGYSVSREKKERFSLILESASTNQTSMYLCASSDTSTPYEQYFGPGTRLTVT.

This clonotype was seen more than once but under ten times. The chain uses TRBV7-2 and TRBJ2-3; 9 bases fit TRBD2. From germline, CDR1 is SGHTA and CDR2 FQGNSA. V was clipped by 3 bases and J by 3 bases; unmatched bases: 7. The length of the CDR3 is 16 residues. For the CDR3, the DNA is TGTGCCAGCAGCTTTGCGGGAGGGCCGGGAACAGATACGCAGTATTTT. This translates into CASSFAGGPGTDTQYF.

Regarding this clonotype: This sequence may be a read error, since a much larger clone differs from it by one base. The V call is TRBV3-1, the J call TRBJ2-3; D not certain. Germline assignment: CDR1 LGHDT and CDR2 YNNKEL (reference sequence). V dropped 4 bases and J dropped 3 bases, with 11 bases sitting between them. This CDR3 contains 14 residues. The CDR3 coding sequence is TGTGCCAGCAGCCGAACCCTGGAAACAGATACGCAGTATTTT. This codes for CASSRTLETDTQYF.